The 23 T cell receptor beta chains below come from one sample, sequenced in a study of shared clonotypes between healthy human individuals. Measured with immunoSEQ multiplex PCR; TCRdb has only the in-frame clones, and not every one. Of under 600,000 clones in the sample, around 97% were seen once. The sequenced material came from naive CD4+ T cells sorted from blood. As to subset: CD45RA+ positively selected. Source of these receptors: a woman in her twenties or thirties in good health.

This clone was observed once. CDR3 residues: CASSSYRGNQPQHF. As DNA, the CDR3 is TGTGCCAGCAGTTCCTACAGGGGCAATCAGCCCCAGCATTTT. V is TRBV27 and J is TRBJ1-5; weak D call: TRBD1 (6 bases). The CDR3 runs 14 residues. V lost 4 bases and J 2 bases, leaving 9 bases between the germline ends. Per the germline V gene, CDR1 is MNHEY and CDR2 is SMNVEV (reference sequence).

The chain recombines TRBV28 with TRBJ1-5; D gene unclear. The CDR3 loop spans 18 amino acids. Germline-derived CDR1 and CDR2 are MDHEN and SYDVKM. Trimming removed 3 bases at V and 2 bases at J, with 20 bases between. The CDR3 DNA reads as TGTGCCAGCAGTTTTTTTGTTGGATTTCGGGTGGGCAATCAGCCCCAGCATTTT. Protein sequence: CASSFFVGFRVGNQPQHF.

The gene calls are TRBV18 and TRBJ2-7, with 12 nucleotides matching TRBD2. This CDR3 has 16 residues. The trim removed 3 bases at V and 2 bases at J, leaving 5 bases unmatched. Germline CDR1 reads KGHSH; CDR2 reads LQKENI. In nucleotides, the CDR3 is TGTGCCAGCTCACCTCGGCTAGCGGGAGGGCCCTACGAGCAGTACTTC. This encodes CASSPRLAGGPYEQYF.

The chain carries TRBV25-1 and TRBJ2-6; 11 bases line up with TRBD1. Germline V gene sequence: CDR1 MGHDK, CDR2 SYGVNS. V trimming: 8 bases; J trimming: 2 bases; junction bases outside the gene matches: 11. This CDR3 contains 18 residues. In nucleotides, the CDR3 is TGTGCCAGCCAACGTTCCGGGACAGGGGGACCTGGGGCCAACGTCCTGACTTTC. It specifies CASQRSGTGGPGANVLTF.

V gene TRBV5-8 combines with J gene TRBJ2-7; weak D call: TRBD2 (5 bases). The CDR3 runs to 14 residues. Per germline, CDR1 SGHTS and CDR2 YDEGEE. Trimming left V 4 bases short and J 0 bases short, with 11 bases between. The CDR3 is CASSPAALSYEQYF. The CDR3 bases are TGTGCCAGCAGCCCAGCGGCTCTCTCCTACGAGCAGTACTTC.

The CDR3 reads CASSRTGVDYGYTF. The DNA of the CDR3 is TGCGCCAGCAGCCGAACAGGGGTGGACTATGGCTACACCTTC. The V call is TRBV5-1, the J call TRBJ1-2; 7 nucleotides align to TRBD1. Germline V gene data show CDR1 as SGHRS and CDR2 as YFSETQ. Trimming at V came to 4 bases and at J to 3 bases, leaving 6 bases not matched to a gene. The CDR3 has 14 residues.

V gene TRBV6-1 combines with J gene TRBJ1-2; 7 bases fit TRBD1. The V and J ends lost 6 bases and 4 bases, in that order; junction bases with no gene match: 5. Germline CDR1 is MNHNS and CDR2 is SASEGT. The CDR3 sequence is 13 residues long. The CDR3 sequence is CASRQGQIYGYTF. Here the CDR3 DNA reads TGTGCCAGCAGGCAGGGACAGATCTATGGCTACACCTTC.

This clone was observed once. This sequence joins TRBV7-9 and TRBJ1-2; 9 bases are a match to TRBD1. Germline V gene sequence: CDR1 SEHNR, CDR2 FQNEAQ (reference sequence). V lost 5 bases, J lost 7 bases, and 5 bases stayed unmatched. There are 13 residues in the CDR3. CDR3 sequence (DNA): TGTGCCAGCAGCGATACAGGGGGCTCTGGCTACACCTTC. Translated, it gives CASSDTGGSGYTF.

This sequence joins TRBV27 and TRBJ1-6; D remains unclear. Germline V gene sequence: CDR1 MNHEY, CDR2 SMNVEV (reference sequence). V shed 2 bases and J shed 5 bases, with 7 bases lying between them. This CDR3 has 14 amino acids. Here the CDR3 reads CASSLGPDNSPLHF. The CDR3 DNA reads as TGTGCCAGCAGTTTAGGGCCTGATAATTCACCCCTCCACTTT.

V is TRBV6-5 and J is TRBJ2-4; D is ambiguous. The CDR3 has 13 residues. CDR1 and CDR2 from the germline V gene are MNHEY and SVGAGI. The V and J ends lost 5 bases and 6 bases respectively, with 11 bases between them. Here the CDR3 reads CASSDDTSNIQYF. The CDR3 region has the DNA TGTGCCAGCAGTGACGACACTTCAAACATTCAGTACTTC.

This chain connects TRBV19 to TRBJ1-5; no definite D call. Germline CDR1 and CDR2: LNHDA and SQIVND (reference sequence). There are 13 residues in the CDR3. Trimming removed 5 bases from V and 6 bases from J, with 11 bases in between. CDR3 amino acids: CASSRLPGQPQHF. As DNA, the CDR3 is TGTGCCAGTAGTCGTCTCCCCGGTCAGCCCCAGCATTTT.

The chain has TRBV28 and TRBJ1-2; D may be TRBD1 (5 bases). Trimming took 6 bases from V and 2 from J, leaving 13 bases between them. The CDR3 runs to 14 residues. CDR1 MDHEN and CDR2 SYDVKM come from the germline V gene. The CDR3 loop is CASSTGAHNYGYTF. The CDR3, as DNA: TGTGCCAGCAGCACCGGGGCGCACAACTATGGCTACACCTTC.

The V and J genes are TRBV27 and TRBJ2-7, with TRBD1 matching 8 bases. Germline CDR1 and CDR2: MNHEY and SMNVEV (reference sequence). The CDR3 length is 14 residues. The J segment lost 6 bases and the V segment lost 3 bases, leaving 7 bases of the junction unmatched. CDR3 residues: CASSFGRGRSEQYF. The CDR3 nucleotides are TGTGCCAGCAGTTTTGGCAGGGGGCGAAGCGAGCAGTACTTC.

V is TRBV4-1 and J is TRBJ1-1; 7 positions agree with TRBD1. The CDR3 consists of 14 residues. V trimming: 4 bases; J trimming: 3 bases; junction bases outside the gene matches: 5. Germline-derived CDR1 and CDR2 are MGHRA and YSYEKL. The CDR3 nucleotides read TGCGCCAGCAGCCTGGCCACAGGGGACACTGAAGCTTTCTTT. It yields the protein CASSLATGDTEAFF.

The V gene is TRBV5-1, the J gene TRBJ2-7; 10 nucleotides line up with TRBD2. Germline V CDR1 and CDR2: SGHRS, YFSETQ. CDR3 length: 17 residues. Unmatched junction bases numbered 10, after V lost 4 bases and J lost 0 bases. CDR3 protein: CASSPSSSGSYSYEQYF. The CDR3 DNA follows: TGCGCCAGCAGCCCGTCCTCTAGCGGGAGCTACTCCTACGAGCAGTACTTC.

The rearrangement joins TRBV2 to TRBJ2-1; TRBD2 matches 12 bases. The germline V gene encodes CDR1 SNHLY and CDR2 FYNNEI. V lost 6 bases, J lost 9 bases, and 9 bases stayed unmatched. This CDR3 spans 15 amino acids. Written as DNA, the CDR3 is TGTGCCAGCAGGGGTTCGACTAGCGGGAGCACTGAGCAGTTCTTC. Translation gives CASRGSTSGSTEQFF.

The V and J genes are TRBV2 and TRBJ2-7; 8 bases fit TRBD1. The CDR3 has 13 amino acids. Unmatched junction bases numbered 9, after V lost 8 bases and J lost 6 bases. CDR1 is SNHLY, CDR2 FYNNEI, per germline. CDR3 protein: CASGGQEISEQYF. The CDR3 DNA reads TGTGCCAGCGGGGGACAGGAAATTTCCGAGCAGTACTTC. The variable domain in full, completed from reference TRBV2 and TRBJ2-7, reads EPEVTQTPSHQVTQMGQEVILRCVPISNHLYFYWYRQILGQKVEFLVSFYNNEISEKSEIFDDQFSVERPDGSNFTLKIRSTKLEDSAMYFCASGGQEISEQYFGPGTRLTVT.

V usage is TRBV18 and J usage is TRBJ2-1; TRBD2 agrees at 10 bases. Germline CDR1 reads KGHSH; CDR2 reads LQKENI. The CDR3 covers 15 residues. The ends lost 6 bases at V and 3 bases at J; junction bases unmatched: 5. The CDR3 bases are TGTGCCAGCTCGCCCGGACTAGCGGACTACAATGAGCAGTTCTTC. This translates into CASSPGLADYNEQFF.

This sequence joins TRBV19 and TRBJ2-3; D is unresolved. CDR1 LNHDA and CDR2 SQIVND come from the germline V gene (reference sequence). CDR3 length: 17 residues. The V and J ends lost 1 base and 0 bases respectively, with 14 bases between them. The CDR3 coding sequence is TGTGCCAGTAGTATAGGGACGGCTGTTACTAGCACAGATACGCAGTATTTT. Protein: CASSIGTAVTSTDTQYF.

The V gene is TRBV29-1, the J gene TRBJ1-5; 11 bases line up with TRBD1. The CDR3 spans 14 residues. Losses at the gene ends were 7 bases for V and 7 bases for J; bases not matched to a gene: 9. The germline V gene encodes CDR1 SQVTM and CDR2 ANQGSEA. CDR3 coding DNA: TGCAGCGCCGGACAGGGGGCGGGAGGGCAGCCCCAGCATTTT. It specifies CSAGQGAGGQPQHF.

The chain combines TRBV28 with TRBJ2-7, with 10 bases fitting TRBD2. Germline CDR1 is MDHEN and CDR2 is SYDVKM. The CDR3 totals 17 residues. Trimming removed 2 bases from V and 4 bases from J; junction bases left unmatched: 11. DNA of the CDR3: TGTGCCAGCAGTTTACAAAACCTAGCGGGAGCCAGGTACGAGCAGTACTTC. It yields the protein CASSLQNLAGARYEQYF.

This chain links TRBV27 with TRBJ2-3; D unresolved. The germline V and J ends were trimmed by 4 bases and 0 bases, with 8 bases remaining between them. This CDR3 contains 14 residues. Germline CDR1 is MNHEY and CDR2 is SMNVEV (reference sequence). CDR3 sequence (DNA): TGTGCCAGCAGTTATCCTACTAGCACAGATACGCAGTATTTT. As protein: CASSYPTSTDTQYF.

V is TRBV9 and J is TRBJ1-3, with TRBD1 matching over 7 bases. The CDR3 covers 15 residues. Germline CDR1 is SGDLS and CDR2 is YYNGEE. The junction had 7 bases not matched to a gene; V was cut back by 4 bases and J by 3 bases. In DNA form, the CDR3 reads TGTGCCAGCAGCAGCCGACGGGACAGTGGAAACACCATATATTTT. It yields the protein CASSSRRDSGNTIYF.